A selection of T cell receptor beta chains follows, all from one sample in a study of Ad26.COV2.S vaccination and SARS-CoV-2 variants. This table comes from immunoSEQ multiplex PCR, and its TCRdb copy is limited to in-frame clones, with some not included. The table has a few hundred thousand clones, roughly 84% seen once. The sequencing here drew on peripheral blood, taken in a trial of Ad26.COV2.S vaccine versus placebo. All receptors come from a person between 18 and 65 years old who received the Ad26.COV2.S COVID-19 vaccine or a placebo. Both conserved end residues are part of each CDR3. A D gene is named only where the DNA matches it firmly. Clone size is stated in some rows and not others, as once, few, many or a class when expanded.

>TRBJ1-1|NA|NA|TRBV7-9
TGTGCCAGCAGCTTAGACTCCGGCACTGAAGCTTTCTTT
CASSLDSGTEAFF
>TRBJ1-1|NA|NA|TRBV27
TGTGCCAGCAGCCACTCCAAGAACAGCGGGAACACTGAAGCTTTCTTT
CASSHSKNSGNTEAFF
>TRBJ2-3|NA|NA|TRBV20-1
TGCAGTGCTCATCTCGCAGATACGCAGTATTTT
CSAHLADTQYF
>TRBJ2-7|NA|NA|TRBV12-3/TRBV12-4
TGTGCCAGCAGCAGTACAGTCAACGAGCAGTACTTC
CASSSTVNEQYF
>TRBJ1-2|NA|TRBD1|TRBV4-2
TGTGCCAGCAGCCCCAACTTAGGGGGCCGGGGCTACACCTTC
CASSPNLGGRGYTF
>TRBJ1-1|NA|NA|TRBV5-6
TGTGCCAGCAGCTTTCAGCGGGACACTGAAGCTTTCTTT
CASSFQRDTEAFF
>TRBJ2-5|NA|TRBD2|TRBV9
TGTGCCAGCAGCGTAGGACTAGCGGGGGGGCAAGAGACCCAGTACTTC
CASSVGLAGGQETQYF
>TRBJ2-3|NA|NA|TRBV27
TGTGCCAGCAGCTTAAGGAACACAGATACGCAGTATTTT
CASSLRNTDTQYF
>TRBJ1-1|NA|NA|TRBV18
TGTGCCAGCTCACCACAGGCGCGAACTGAAGCTTTCTTT
CASSPQARTEAFF
>TRBJ2-5|NA|NA|TRBV29-1
TGCAGCGCTTGGGACTTTTATAAGGGCTCCCAAGAGACCCAGTACTTC
CSAWDFYKGSQETQYF
>TRBJ2-1|NA|NA|TRBV6-4
TGTGCCAGCACCCCGGACAGCAGCTCCTACAATGAGCAGTTCTTC
CASTPDSSSYNEQFF
>TRBJ1-2|NA|TRBD1|TRBV5-1
TGCGCCAGCAGCTCCCTAGGCGACAGGGGCTATGGCTACACCTTC
CASSSLGDRGYGYTF
>TRBJ2-1|NA|NA|TRBV6-5
TGTGCCAGCAGTACTAATGGGAATGAGCAGTTCTTC
CASSTNGNEQFF
>TRBJ1-3|NA|TRBD1|TRBV6-2/TRBV6-3
TGTGCCAGCAGTTTTCGGACAGGCCTCCTCCCGGGCTCTGGAAACACCATATATTTT
CASSFRTGLLPGSGNTIYF
>TRBJ2-5|NA|TRBD1|TRBV5-4
TGTGCCAGCAGTTCACCGGGACAGGACCTAAAAGAGACCCAGTACTTC
CASSSPGQDLKETQYF
>TRBJ2-2|NA|TRBD1|TRBV3-1/TRBV3-2
TGTGCCAGCAGGGGGACAGGGGACACCGGGGAGCTGTTTTTT
CASRGTGDTGELFF
>TRBJ1-5|NA|NA|TRBV19
TGTGCCAGTCAGGTAGGGGAGTTTCAGCCCCAGCATTTT
CASQVGEFQPQHF
>TRBJ1-5|few|NA|TRBV19
TGTGCCAGTAAGGTGAGCAATCAGCCCCAGCATTTT
CASKVSNQPQHF
>TRBJ2-1|NA|NA|TRBV5-1
TGCGCCAGCAGCTTCCGCCAGGGGCCTTACAATGAGCAGTTCTTC
CASSFRQGPYNEQFF
>TRBJ1-6|NA|NA|TRBV4-1
TGCGCCAGCAGCCCTAGGACCGATAATTCACCCCTCCACTTT
CASSPRTDNSPLHF
>TRBJ2-7|NA|TRBD1|TRBV3-1/TRBV3-2
TGTGCCAGCAGCCAAGGCTCAGGGGGCCGTTCCTACGAGCAGTACTTC
CASSQGSGGRSYEQYF
>TRBJ2-7|NA|NA|TRBV15
TGTGCCACCAGCAGAGTGTTTGCCGAGCAGTACTTC
CATSRVFAEQYF
>TRBJ1-2|NA|NA|TRBV6-1
TGTGCCAGCAGTGATGGGGTTGGTGGCTACACCTTC
CASSDGVGGYTF
>TRBJ1-2|NA|NA|TRBV12-3/TRBV12-4
TGTGCCAGCAGTTTTCGGGCTTATGGCTACACCTTC
CASSFRAYGYTF
>TRBJ1-2|NA|NA|TRBV3-1/TRBV3-2
TGTGCCAGCAGGGACCTCTATGGCTACACCTTC
CASRDLYGYTF
>TRBJ2-4|NA|NA|TRBV18
TGTGCCAGCTCACCACGGGGCCAGGGGGCCAAAAACATTCAGTACTTC
CASSPRGQGAKNIQYF
>TRBJ2-1|NA|TRBD2|TRBV10-3
TGTGCCATCAGGATGACTAGCGGGGATTACAATGAGCAGTTCTTC
CAIRMTSGDYNEQFF
>TRBJ1-2|NA|NA|TRBV29-1
TGCAGCGTTACCGGGTCCGTTCTCTATGGCTACACCTTC
CSVTGSVLYGYTF
>TRBJ2-3|NA|NA|TRBV5-4
TGTGCCAGCAGCTTCCCAGCTTCGCGGCTCACAGATACGCAGTATTTT
CASSFPASRLTDTQYF
>TRBJ1-2|NA|NA|TRBV9
TGTGCCAGCAGCGTAGGCGGCGGGACGGACTATGGCTACACCTTC
CASSVGGGTDYGYTF
>TRBJ2-5|NA|NA|TRBV30
TGTGCCTGGAGTGTGGGATGGGAGACCCAGTACTTC
CAWSVGWETQYF
>TRBJ2-7|once|NA|TRBV5-1
TGCGCCAGCAGCTTCAGGGGACCTACCTACGAGCAGTACTTC
CASSFRGPTYEQYF
>TRBJ2-2|once|TRBD2|TRBV7-8
TGTGCCAGCAGCTTAGGCGGGGGGGCCCCCGGGGAGCTGTTTTTT
CASSLGGGAPGELFF
>TRBJ2-3|NA|NA|TRBV28
TGTGCCAGCAGCCCGGGTGGGACAGATACGCAGTATTTT
CASSPGGTDTQYF
>TRBJ2-3|once|NA|TRBV7-6
TGTGCCAGCAGCTCCCAACTGAACACAGATACGCAGTATTTT
CASSSQLNTDTQYF